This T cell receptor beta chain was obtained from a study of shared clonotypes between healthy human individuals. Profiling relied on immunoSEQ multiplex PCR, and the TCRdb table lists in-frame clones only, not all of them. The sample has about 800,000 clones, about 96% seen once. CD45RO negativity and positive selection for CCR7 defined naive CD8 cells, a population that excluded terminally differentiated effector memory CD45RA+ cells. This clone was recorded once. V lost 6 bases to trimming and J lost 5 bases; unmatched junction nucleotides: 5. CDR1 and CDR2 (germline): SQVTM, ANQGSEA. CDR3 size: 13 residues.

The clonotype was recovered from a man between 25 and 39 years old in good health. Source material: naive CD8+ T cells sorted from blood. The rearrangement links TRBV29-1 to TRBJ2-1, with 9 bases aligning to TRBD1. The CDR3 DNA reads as TGCAGCGTCGGACAGGGGAGCCACAATGAGCAGTTCTTC. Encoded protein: CSVGQGSHNEQFF.